This T cell receptor beta chain was retrieved from a study of blood T cells in healthy people across ages (dated by TCRdb to the mid-2010s). As for the study more broadly: In model experiments, template switching captured about one uniquely barcoded TCR beta cDNA molecule for every two T cells. Four age groups were formed from the donors: young (average about 17 years), middle-aged (just under 40), aged (over 55) and long-lived (approximately 78). To avoid experimental bias, donors of different ages were spread randomly across the sequencing lanes. Using deep sequencing normalized with unique cDNA molecular identifiers, the study measured how TCR beta repertoire diversity changes with age. Using the same blood draw, the study looked at two additional independent replicas of 1 million unique cDNA reads for two donors, one aged 18 to 30 and the other aged 80 or older.

With regard to this clonotype: Its target antigen remains unknown. A read error may account for a junction end that differs from germline.

Library preparation employed 5' RACE. A second PCR of roughly 6 to 12 cycles was performed with a sample-barcoded 5' primer and a J-beta primer mix. A unique molecular identifier was introduced onto each TCR beta cDNA molecule by a template-switch 5' adaptor carrying 12 random nucleotides. Each sample yielded at least 2.5 million CDR3-containing paired-end reads. The Mint cDNA synthesis kit, primed by a TRBC-specific oligonucleotide, was used to synthesize first-strand cDNA from all RNA. Following uracil-DNA glycosylase treatment, all cDNA underwent a first 18-cycle PCR with the universal primers M1SS and BC2_uni_R. As for the original processing: For normalization, 1 million high-quality reads were randomly selected from each sample, with every read carrying a distinct molecular identifier. Instead of being binned into consensus sequences, reads with shared molecular identifiers were discarded. CDR3 identification, clonotype clustering and error correction used MiTCR with a Q25 quality threshold and the strictest error-elimination algorithm. Lower-bound total TCR beta diversity was estimated with a nonparametric unseen species model using Euler transformation. Using fastp at Q25 and MiXCR, TCRdb reprocessed the public reads and kept productive beta chains. CDR3 protein duplicates are merged, each entry listing the most common genes and DNA. The V and J calls were not made by the authors but by TCRdb's processing. For this sample there are 1.5 million to 2 million distinct CDR3 sequences; about two fifths appear just once. The ten largest clones take up 23% of the sample.

Results the study describes overall, beyond this receptor: There was a strong correlation between observed TCR beta diversity and the percentage of naive T cells measured by flow cytometry. Because donor CMV infection status was unknown, age-related changes in expanded clonotypes were potentially confounded. As age increased, observed TCR beta diversity per million T cells dropped in a roughly linear way, and a significant reduction was already evident by age 40. Conclusive comparison of naive and antigen-experienced compartments was prevented by the profiling of bulk unsorted PBMCs. Estimates of total diversity based on one million sequenced T cells were regarded as lower bounds and as underestimates. Compared with the aged group, the long-lived group had more naive CD4+ T cells, fewer expanded clones and increased TCR diversity, a pattern suggesting age selection.

Donors were 39 systemically healthy Caucasian individuals from Russia aged 6 to 90 years. Around 10 milliliters of peripheral blood were collected from each donor into EDTA-treated Vacutainer tubes. Ficoll-Paque density-gradient centrifugation was used to isolate PBMCs, with at least 7 million per sample. Total RNA was extracted from PBMCs with Trizol reagent, with at least 5 micrograms obtained per sample. For every donor, an aliquot of PBMCs went through flow cytometry to measure the percentages of naive CD45RAhigh/CD27high T cells. This clonotype was obtained from a human donor in good health. The sequencing sample was made of blood.

In nucleotide form, the sequence is TGTGCCAGCAGCCTAATCGGAGGAGATGTGCAGTATTTC. Protein translation: CASSLIGGDVQYF. The rearrangement combines TRBV12-3 or TRBV12-4 with TRBJ2-3, with a tentative D gene TRBD2 over 5 matching bases. The CDR3 has 13 amino acids, counting the end cysteine and phenylalanine. Only the CDR3 portion is preserved as DNA: 39 bases, with reading frame beginning at the first base.